The 5 T cell receptor beta chains below come from one sample, sequenced in a study of CD8 T cells in ankylosing spondylitis (TCRdb year 2017). Receptor libraries were prepared by 5' RACE. TCRdb records Illumina HiSeq 2500 as the sequencer. The public reads were reprocessed in TCRdb via fastp at Q25 and MiXCR, keeping in-frame beta chains. Identical CDR3 protein sequences are pooled into one entry, listed with their most common genes and DNA. The sample table holds 200,000 or so distinct CDR3 sequences, of which approximately 12% were seen once. 8% to 13% of the sample belongs to the ten largest clones. The sequenced sample was blood, either unsorted or a sorted T cell fraction (not recorded which). These receptor sequences come from a female donor with ankylosing spondylitis or in good health (not recorded which).

The gene calls are TRBV7-2 and TRBJ2-2; D is possibly TRBD2 (5 bases). V was pared by 0 bases and J by 8 bases, with 7 bases between. CDR1 is SGHTA, CDR2 FQGNSA, per germline. CDR3 length: 13 amino acids. This CDR3 reads CASSLARAGELFF. CDR3 nucleotides: TGTGCCAGCAGCTTAGCGAGGGCGGGGGAGCTGTTTTTT.

The rearrangement joins TRBV7-9 to TRBJ2-5, with TRBD2 matching 7 bases. There are 15 residues in the CDR3. Per germline, CDR1 SEHNR and CDR2 FQNEAQ (reference sequence). The V gene end was trimmed by 1 base and the J gene end by 5 bases; junction bases not matched to a gene: 7. This CDR3 is CASSLERGGRETQYF. CDR3 bases: TGTGCCAGCAGCTTAGAGCGCGGGGGTCGGGAGACCCAGTACTTC.

This clonotype has at least ten counts. The chain is built from TRBV5-1 and TRBJ2-1; a possible D gene is TRBD2 (6 bases). The CDR3 spans 15 residues. Germline CDR1 reads SGHRS; CDR2 reads YFSETQ. The V end was cut by 5 bases, the J end by 2 bases, with 14 bases between. Here the CDR3 reads CASRLDPGAYNEQFF. In DNA form, the CDR3 reads TGCGCCAGCAGATTAGACCCGGGGGCCTACAATGAGCAGTTCTTC.

V gene TRBV12-3 or TRBV12-4 combines with J gene TRBJ1-1; D may be TRBD1 (5 bases). The CDR3 length is 17 residues. Deletions cut 3 bases from V and 0 bases from J, with 17 bases between. CDR3 sequence (DNA): TGTGCCAGCAGTTTCGGAGGGGCCCTTTCTTTGAACACTGAAGCTTTCTTT. It is translated as CASSFGGALSLNTEAFF.

As for this clonotype: The germline gene is not matched at one end of the junction; a read error may be the cause. The gene calls are TRBV18 and TRBJ2-3, with D perhaps matching TRBD1 or TRBD2 (5 bases each). CDR3 length: 15 residues. Germline CDR1 is KGHSH and CDR2 is LQKENI. DNA for the CDR3: TGTGCCAGCTCACCAAGCCAGGGCTGGGGAGATATGCAGTATTTT. It specifies CASSPSQGWGDMQYF.